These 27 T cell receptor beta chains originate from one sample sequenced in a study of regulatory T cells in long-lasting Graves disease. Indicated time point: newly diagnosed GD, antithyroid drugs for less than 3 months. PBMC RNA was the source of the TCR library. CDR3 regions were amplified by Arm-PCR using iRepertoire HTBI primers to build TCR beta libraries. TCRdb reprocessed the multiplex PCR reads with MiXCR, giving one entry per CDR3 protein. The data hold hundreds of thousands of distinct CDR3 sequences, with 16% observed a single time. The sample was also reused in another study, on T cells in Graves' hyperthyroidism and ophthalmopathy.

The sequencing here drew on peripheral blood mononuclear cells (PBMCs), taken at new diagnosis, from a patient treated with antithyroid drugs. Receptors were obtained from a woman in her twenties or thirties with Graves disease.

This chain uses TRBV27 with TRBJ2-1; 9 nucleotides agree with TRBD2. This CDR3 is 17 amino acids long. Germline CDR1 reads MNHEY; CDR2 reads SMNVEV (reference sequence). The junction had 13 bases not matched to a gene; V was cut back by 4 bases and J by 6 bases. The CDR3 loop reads CASSSTGRAGGSNEQFF. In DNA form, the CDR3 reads TGTGCCAGCAGTTCTACCGGCCGGGCGGGAGGGTCCAATGAGCAGTTCTTC.

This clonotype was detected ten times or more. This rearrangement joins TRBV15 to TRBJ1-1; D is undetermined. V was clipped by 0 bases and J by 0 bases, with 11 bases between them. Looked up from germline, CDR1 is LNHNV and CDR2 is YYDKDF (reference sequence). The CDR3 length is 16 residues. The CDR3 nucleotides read TGTGCCACCAGCAGAGAAACAGCCAGCATGAACACTGAAGCTTTCTTT. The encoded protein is CATSRETASMNTEAFF.

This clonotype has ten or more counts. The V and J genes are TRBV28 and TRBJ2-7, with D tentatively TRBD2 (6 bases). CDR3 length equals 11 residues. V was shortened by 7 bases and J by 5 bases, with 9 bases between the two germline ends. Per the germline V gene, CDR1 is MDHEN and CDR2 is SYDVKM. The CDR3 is CASKASDEQYF. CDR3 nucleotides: TGTGCCAGCAAGGCTAGCGACGAGCAGTACTTC.

The CDR3 spells CASSLLIYGYTF. The CDR3, as DNA: TGTGCCAGCAGTTTATTAATCTATGGCTACACCTTC. The V gene is TRBV28, the J gene TRBJ1-2; D is unclear. V was pared by 1 base and J by 4 bases, with 4 bases between. There are 12 residues in the CDR3. Germline lookup yields CDR1 MDHEN and CDR2 SYDVKM.

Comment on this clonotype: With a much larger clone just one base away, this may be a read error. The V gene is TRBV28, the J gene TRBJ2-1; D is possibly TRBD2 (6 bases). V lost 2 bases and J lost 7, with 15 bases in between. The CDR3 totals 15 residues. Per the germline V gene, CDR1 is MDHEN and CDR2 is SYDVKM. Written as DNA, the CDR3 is TGTGCCAGCAGTTTACACGGGACTTTTAGTAATGAGCAGTTCTTC. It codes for CASSLHGTFSNEQFF.

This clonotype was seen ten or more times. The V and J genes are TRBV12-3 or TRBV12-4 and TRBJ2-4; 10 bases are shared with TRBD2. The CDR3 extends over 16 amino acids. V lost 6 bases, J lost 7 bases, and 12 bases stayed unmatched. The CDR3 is CASSYTAGSGGNIQYF. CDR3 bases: TGTGCCAGCAGCTATACCGCGGGTAGCGGGGGGAACATTCAGTACTTC.

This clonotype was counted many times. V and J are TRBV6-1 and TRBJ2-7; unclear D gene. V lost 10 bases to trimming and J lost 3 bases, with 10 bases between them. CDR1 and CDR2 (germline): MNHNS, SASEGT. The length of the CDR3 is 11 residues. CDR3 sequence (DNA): TGTGCCACACGACTCGACTACGAGCAGTACTTC. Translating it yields CATRLDYEQYF.

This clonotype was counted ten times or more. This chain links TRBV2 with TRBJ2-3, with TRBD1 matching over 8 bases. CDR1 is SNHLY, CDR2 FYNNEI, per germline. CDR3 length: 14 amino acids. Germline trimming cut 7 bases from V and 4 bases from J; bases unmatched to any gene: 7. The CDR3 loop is CASTVQGVADTQYF. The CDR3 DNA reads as TGTGCCAGCACAGTACAGGGGGTCGCAGATACGCAGTATTTT.

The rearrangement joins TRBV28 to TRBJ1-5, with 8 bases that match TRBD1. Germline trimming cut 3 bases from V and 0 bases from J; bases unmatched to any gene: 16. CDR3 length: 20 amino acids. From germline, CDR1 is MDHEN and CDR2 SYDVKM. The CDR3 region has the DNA TGTGCCAGCAGTTTCCCCTGGACAGGGAAAGGATACTATAGCAATCAGCCCCAGCATTTT. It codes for CASSFPWTGKGYYSNQPQHF. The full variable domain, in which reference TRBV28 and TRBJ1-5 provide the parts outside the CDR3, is DVKVTQSSRYLVKRTGEKVFLECVQDMDHENMFWYRQDPGLGLRLIYFSYDVKMKEKGDIPEGYSVSREKKERFSLILESASTNQTSMYLCASSFPWTGKGYYSNQPQHFGDGTRLSIL.

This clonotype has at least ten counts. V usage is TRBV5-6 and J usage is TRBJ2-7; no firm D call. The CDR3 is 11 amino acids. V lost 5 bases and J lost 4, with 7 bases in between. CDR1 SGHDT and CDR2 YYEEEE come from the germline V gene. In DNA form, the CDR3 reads TGTGCCAGCAGTTCATTTTACGAGCAGTACTTC. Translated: CASSSFYEQYF.

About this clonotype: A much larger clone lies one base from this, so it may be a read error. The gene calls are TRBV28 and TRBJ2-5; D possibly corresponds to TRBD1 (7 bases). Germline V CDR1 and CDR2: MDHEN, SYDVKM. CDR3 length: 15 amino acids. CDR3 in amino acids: CTSRDAGQIQETQYF. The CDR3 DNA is TGTACCAGCAGGGACGCGGGACAGATCCAAGAGACCCAGTACTTC. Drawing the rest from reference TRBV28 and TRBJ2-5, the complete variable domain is DVKVTQSSRYLVKRTGEKVFLECVQDMDHENMFWYRQDPGLGLRLIYFSYDVKMKEKGDIPEGYSVSREKKERFSLILESASTNQTSMYLCTSRDAGQIQETQYFGPGTRLLVL.

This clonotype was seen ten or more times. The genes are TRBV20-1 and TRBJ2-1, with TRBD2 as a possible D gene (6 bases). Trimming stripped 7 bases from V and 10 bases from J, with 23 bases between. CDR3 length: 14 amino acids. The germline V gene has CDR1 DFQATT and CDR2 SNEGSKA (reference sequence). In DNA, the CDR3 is TGCAGTGGGTCCACTTGGAGGGCACTTGGCGAGCAGTTCTTC. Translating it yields CSGSTWRALGEQFF.

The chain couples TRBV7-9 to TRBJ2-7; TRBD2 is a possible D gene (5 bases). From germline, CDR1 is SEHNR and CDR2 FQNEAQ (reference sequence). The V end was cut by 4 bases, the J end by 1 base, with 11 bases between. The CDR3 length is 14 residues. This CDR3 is CASSSVGSSYEQYF. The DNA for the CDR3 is TGTGCCAGCAGCTCGGTGGGGAGTTCCTACGAGCAGTACTTC.

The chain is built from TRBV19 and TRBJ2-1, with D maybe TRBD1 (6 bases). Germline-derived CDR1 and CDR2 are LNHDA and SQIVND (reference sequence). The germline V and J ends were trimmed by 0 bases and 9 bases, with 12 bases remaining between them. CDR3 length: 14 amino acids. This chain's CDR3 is CASSIEGRGGEQFF. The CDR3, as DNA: TGTGCCAGTAGTATAGAAGGAAGAGGGGGTGAGCAGTTCTTC.

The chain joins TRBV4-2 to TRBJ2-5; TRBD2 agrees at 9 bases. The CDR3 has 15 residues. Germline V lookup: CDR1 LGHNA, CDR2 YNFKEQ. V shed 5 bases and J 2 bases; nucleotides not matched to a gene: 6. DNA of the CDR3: TGTGCCAGCAGCGAGACTAGCGGTACACAAGAGACCCAGTACTTC. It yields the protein CASSETSGTQETQYF.

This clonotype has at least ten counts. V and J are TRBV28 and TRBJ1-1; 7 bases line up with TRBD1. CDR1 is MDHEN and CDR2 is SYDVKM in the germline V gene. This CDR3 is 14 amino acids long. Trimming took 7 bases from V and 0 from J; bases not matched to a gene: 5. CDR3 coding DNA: TGTGCCAGCATCCAGGGGGGTATGAACACTGAAGCTTTCTTT. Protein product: CASIQGGMNTEAFF.

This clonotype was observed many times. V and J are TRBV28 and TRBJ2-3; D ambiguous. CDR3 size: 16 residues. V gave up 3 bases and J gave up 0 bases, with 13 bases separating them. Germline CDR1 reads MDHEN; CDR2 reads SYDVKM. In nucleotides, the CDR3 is TGTGCCAGCAGTTTTAGGGAAAGTATGAGCACAGATACGCAGTATTTT. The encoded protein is CASSFRESMSTDTQYF.

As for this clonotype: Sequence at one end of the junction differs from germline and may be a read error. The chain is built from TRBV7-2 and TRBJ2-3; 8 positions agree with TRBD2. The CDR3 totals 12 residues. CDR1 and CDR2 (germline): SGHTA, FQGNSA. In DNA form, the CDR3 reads TGTGCCAGCAGCTTAGCCGGGACTAGGGACAATTTT. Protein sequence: CASSLAGTRDNF.

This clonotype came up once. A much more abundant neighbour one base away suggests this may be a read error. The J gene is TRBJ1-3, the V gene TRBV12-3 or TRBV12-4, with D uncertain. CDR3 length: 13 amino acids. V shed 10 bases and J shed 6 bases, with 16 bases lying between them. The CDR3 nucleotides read TGTGCCACCGACGCCCGGAAATCAAACACCATATATTTT. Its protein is CATDARKSNTIYF.

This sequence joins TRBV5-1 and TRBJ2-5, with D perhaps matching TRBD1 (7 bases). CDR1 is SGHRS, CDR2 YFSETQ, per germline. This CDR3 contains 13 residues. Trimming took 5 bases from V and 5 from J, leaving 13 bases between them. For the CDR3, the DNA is TGCGCCAGCAGAGCACAGGGGAGGGAGACCCAGTACTTC. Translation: CASRAQGRETQYF. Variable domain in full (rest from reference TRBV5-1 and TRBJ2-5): KAGVTQTPRYLIKTRGQQVTLSCSPISGHRSVSWYQQTPGQGLQFLFEYFSETQRNKGNFPGRFSGRQFSNSRSEMNVSTLELGDSALYLCASRAQGRETQYFGPGTRLLVL.

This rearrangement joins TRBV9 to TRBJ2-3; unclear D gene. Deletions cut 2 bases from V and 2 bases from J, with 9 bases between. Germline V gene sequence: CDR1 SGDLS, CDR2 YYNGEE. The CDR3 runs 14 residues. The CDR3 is CASSVGLPTDTQYF. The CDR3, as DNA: TGTGCCAGCAGCGTTGGGTTACCCACAGATACGCAGTATTTT.

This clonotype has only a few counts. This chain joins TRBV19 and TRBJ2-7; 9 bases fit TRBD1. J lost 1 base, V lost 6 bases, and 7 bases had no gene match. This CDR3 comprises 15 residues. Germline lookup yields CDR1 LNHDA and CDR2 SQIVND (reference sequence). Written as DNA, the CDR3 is TGTGCCAGTAGGGGCCGGGACAGGGTTTCCTACGAGCAGTACTTC. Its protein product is CASRGRDRVSYEQYF.

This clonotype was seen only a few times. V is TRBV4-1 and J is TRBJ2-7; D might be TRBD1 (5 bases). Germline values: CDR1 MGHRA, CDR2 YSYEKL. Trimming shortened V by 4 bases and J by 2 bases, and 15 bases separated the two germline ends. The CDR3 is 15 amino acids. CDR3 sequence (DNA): TGCGCCAGCAGCCCCAGCCTCATAGGGGCCTACGAGCAGTACTTC. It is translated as CASSPSLIGAYEQYF.

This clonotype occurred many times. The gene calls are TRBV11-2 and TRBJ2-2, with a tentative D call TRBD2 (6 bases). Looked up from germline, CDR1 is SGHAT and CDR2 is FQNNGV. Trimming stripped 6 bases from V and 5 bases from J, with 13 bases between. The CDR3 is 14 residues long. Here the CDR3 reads CASSPSAGTGELFF. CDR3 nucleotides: TGTGCCAGCAGTCCTAGCGCGGGGACCGGGGAGCTGTTTTTT. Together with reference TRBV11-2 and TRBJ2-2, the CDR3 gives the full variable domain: EAGVAQSPRYKIIEKRQSVAFWCNPISGHATLYWYQQILGQGPKLLIQFQNNGVVDDSQLPKDRFSAERLKGVDSTLKIQPAKLEDSAVYLCASSPSAGTGELFFGEGSRLTVL.

This CDR3 is CASSDQVNLSNQPQHF. DNA of the CDR3: TGTGCCAGCAGCGATCAGGTGAACCTTAGCAATCAGCCCCAGCATTTT. The chain recombines TRBV6-1 with TRBJ1-5; D call uncertain. Germline values: CDR1 MNHNS, CDR2 SASEGT. This CDR3 comprises 16 residues. Deletions cut 6 bases from V and 0 bases from J, with 15 bases between.

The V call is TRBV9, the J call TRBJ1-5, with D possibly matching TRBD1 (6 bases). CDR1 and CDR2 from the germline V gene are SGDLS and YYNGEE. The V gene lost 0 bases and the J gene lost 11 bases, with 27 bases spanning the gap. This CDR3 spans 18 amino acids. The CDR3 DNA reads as TGTGCCAGCAGCGTAGACCCGGACCGAGCAGGGGCCTCTCTGACCCAGCATTTT. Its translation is CASSVDPDRAGASLTQHF.

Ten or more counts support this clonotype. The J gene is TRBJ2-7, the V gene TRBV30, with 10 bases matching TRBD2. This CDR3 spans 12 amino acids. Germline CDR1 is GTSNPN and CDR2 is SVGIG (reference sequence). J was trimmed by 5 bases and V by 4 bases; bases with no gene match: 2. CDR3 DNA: TGTGCCTGGACTAGCGGGAGCCACGAGCAGTACTTC. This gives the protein CAWTSGSHEQYF.